One sample yielded the 2 T cell receptor beta chains listed below, sequenced in a study of long-term antiretroviral therapy in people with HIV. The run of the v3.0 immunoSEQ assay was at survey level. Only in-frame clones appear in the TCRdb table, and some are missing; sequencing was by immunoSEQ multiplex PCR. The sample includes over 20,000 clones, 70% to 90% of them seen just once. Specimen: unsorted PBMCs, collected 0.6 years after starting antiretroviral therapy. These receptors came from a man aged 55 to 70 with HIV.

The CDR3 protein is CSVEGGFNQPQHF. The CDR3 nucleotides read TGCAGCGTTGAGGGGGGGTTCAATCAGCCCCAGCATTTT. The chain is built from TRBV29-1 and TRBJ1-5; the D gene is possibly TRBD1 (5 bases). Germline CDR1 reads SQVTM; CDR2 reads ANQGSEA. The CDR3 covers 13 residues. V dropped 3 bases and J dropped 3 bases, with 9 bases sitting between them.

The rearrangement uses TRBV10-2 and TRBJ1-3; TRBD1 agrees at 7 bases. V was clipped by 8 bases and J by 2 bases; unmatched bases: 9. CDR3 length: 15 amino acids. CDR1 and CDR2 (germline): WSHSY, SAAADI. CDR3 sequence reads: CASSPQGETGNTIYF. The CDR3 DNA follows: TGCGCCAGCTCTCCCCAGGGGGAAACTGGAAACACCATATATTTT.